The rows below give T cell receptor beta chains drawn from one sample of a study of OX40 agonist ivuxolimab in advanced cancers. Sequencing was performed with immunoSEQ multiplex PCR; in TCRdb, only in-frame clones are kept and a portion is missing. The data show about 66,000 clones, 86% seen once. Sequenced material: CD4+ or CD8+ T cells sorted from blood, taken in a trial of the OX40 agonist ivuxolimab. All receptors derive from an adult with an advanced solid tumor such as melanoma, head and neck, liver or kidney cancer. The CDR3 runs from the conserved cysteine through the conserved F or W. D genes are given only for firm matches. Only some rows state a clone size, as once, few, many or a class for expanded clones.

v_gene: TRBV5-1; d_gene: -; j_gene: TRBJ2-5; abundance: -; CDR3aa: CASSLPRGLQETQYF; CDR3nt: TGCGCCAGCAGTCTACCAAGGGGCCTCCAAGAGACCCAGTACTTC
v_gene: TRBV7-8; d_gene: -; j_gene: TRBJ2-2; abundance: -; CDR3aa: CASSLGGNTGELFF; CDR3nt: TGTGCCAGCAGCTTAGGGGGGAACACCGGGGAGCTGTTTTTT
v_gene: TRBV11-3; d_gene: TRBD1; j_gene: TRBJ1-4; abundance: -; CDR3aa: CATPTGGVTNEKLFF; CDR3nt: TGTGCCACCCCAACAGGGGGCGTTACTAATGAAAAACTGTTTTTT
v_gene: TRBV5-6; d_gene: -; j_gene: TRBJ2-5; abundance: once; CDR3aa: CASLDSHGETQYF; CDR3nt: TGTGCCAGTCTGGACAGCCACGGAGAGACCCAGTACTTC
v_gene: TRBV9; d_gene: TRBD1; j_gene: TRBJ1-2; abundance: once; CDR3aa: CASSVPGQGAAGYTF; CDR3nt: TGTGCCAGCAGCGTCCCAGGACAGGGGGCAGCTGGCTACACCTTC
v_gene: TRBV19; d_gene: -; j_gene: TRBJ1-2; abundance: -; CDR3aa: CASSTRQSTNYGYTF; CDR3nt: TGTGCCAGTAGTACTCGACAGTCTACTAACTATGGCTACACCTTC
v_gene: TRBV11-3; d_gene: -; j_gene: TRBJ2-2; abundance: -; CDR3aa: CASSLIQNTGELFF; CDR3nt: TGTGCCAGCAGCTTAATACAGAACACCGGGGAGCTGTTTTTT
v_gene: TRBV2; d_gene: TRBD1; j_gene: TRBJ2-7; abundance: -; CDR3aa: CASTTTTGQDNEQYF; CDR3nt: TGTGCCAGCACTACCACGACAGGGCAGGATAACGAGCAGTACTTC
v_gene: TRBV6-1; d_gene: TRBD1; j_gene: TRBJ1-5; abundance: -; CDR3aa: CASRKTGYQPQHF; CDR3nt: TGTGCCAGCAGAAAGACAGGGTATCAGCCCCAGCATTTT
v_gene: TRBV19; d_gene: TRBD1; j_gene: TRBJ1-1; abundance: -; CDR3aa: CASSPWTGGGTEAFF; CDR3nt: TGTGCCAGTAGTCCATGGACAGGGGGAGGAACTGAAGCTTTCTTT
v_gene: TRBV11-3; d_gene: TRBD2; j_gene: TRBJ2-1; abundance: -; CDR3aa: CASSGTSGANEQFF; CDR3nt: TGTGCCAGCAGCGGGACTAGCGGGGCCAATGAGCAGTTCTTC
v_gene: TRBV27; d_gene: -; j_gene: TRBJ2-7; abundance: -; CDR3aa: CASSTYSGSSYEQYF; CDR3nt: TGTGCCAGCAGTACGTACTCCGGGAGCTCCTACGAGCAGTACTTC
v_gene: TRBV5-6; d_gene: TRBD1; j_gene: TRBJ1-6; abundance: -; CDR3aa: CASTRGQRYNSPLHF; CDR3nt: TGTGCCAGCACCCGGGGACAGCGATATAATTCACCCCTCCACTTT
v_gene: TRBV18; d_gene: -; j_gene: TRBJ1-2; abundance: -; CDR3aa: CASSPGIGVYTF; CDR3nt: TGTGCCAGCTCACCGGGTATAGGGGTCTACACCTTC
v_gene: TRBV9; d_gene: -; j_gene: TRBJ2-7; abundance: -; CDR3aa: CASSVNPETYEQYF; CDR3nt: TGTGCCAGCAGCGTAAACCCAGAGACCTACGAGCAGTACTTC
v_gene: TRBV7-3; d_gene: -; j_gene: TRBJ1-1; abundance: -; CDR3aa: CASSPGPSNTEAFF; CDR3nt: TGTGCCAGCAGCCCCGGACCTTCGAACACTGAAGCTTTCTTT
v_gene: TRBV7-6; d_gene: -; j_gene: TRBJ2-2; abundance: -; CDR3aa: CASSLAGGQNTGELFF; CDR3nt: TGTGCCAGCAGCTTAGCGGGGGGACAGAACACCGGGGAGCTGTTTTTT
v_gene: TRBV9; d_gene: -; j_gene: TRBJ2-3; abundance: -; CDR3aa: CASSFTGDLDTQYF; CDR3nt: TGTGCCAGCAGCTTCACAGGAGATCTCGATACGCAGTATTTT
v_gene: TRBV15; d_gene: -; j_gene: TRBJ2-2; abundance: -; CDR3aa: CATSRGQGELFF; CDR3nt: TGTGCCACCAGCAGGGGGCAGGGGGAGCTGTTTTTT
v_gene: TRBV6-6; d_gene: -; j_gene: TRBJ1-1; abundance: -; CDR3aa: CACLPRGAEAFF; CDR3nt: TGTGCCTGCCTACCTCGGGGTGCGGAAGCTTTCTTT
v_gene: TRBV11-2; d_gene: TRBD1; j_gene: TRBJ2-5; abundance: -; CDR3aa: CASSLQGLGETQYF; CDR3nt: TGTGCCAGCTCACTACAGGGGCTGGGAGAGACCCAGTACTTC
v_gene: TRBV5-4; d_gene: TRBD1; j_gene: TRBJ1-6; abundance: -; CDR3aa: CASSRDSYNSPLHF; CDR3nt: TGTGCCAGCAGCCGGGACAGCTATAATTCACCCCTCCACTTT
v_gene: TRBV7-2; d_gene: -; j_gene: TRBJ2-1; abundance: medium-sized; CDR3aa: CASSRGRVSSYNEQFF; CDR3nt: TGTGCCAGCAGCCGAGGCCGGGTTAGCTCCTACAATGAGCAGTTCTTC